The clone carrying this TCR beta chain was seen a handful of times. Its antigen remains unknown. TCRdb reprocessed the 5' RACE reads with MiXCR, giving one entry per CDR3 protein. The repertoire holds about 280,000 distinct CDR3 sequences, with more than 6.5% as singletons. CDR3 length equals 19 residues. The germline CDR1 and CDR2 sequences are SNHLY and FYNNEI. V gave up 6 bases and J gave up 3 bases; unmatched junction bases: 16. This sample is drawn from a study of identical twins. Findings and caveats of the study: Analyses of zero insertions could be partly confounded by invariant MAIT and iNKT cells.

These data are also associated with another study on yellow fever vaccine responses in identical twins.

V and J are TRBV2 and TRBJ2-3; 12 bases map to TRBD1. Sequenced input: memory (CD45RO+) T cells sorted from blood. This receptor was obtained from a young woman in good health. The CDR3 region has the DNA TGTGCCAGCAGGAGGGACAGGGGGCAGGTGGGTCTGAGGACAGATACGCAGTATTTT. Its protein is CASRRDRGQVGLRTDTQYF.